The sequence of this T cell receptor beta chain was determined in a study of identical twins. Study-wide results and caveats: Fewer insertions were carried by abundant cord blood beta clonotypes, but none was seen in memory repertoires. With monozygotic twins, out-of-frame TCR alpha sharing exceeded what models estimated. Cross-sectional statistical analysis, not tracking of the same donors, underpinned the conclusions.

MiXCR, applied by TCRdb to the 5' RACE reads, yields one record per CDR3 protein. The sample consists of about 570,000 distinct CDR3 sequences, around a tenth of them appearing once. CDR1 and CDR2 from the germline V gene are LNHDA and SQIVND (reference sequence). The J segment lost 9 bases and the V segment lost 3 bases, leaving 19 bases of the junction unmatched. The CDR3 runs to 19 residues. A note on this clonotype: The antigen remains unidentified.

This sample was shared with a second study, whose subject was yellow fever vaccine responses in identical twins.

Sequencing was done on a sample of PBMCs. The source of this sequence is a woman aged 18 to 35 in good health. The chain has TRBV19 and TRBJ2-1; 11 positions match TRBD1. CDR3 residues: CASSISGGDPGQGAGEQFF. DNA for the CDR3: TGTGCCAGTAGTATTTCCGGCGGCGATCCCGGACAGGGGGCGGGTGAGCAGTTCTTC.